The sequence of this T cell receptor (beta chain) was determined in a study of blood T cell repertoires in COVID-19. Study overall: From T cells, B-cell-depleted T cells, or PBMCs came the material, which was cDNA or gDNA.

In the original workflow: Reference gene primer amplification in the assay estimated nucleated cell counts. Sequencing used immunoSEQ multiplex PCR; TCRdb keeps in-frame clones, though not all of them. That table gives V, J and clone size, and the DNA gave D and trimming. The table has about 390,000 clones, around 87% seen once; the top ten hold 2.3%. This CDR3 is built from 14 residues. The V end was cut by 5 bases, the J end by 10 bases, with 15 bases between. CDR1 SGHTA and CDR2 FQGTGA come from the germline V gene. The source is a woman aged 60-75 years with COVID-19, enrolled during active disease. Input material: peripheral blood. The genes are TRBV7-3 and TRBJ1-6; perhaps TRBD1 as D (5 bases). The CDR3 nucleotides are TGTGCCAGCAGCGAGGGGTGGGGAGGCTCACCCCTCCACTTT. This sequence encodes CASSEGWGGSPLHF.